A selection of T cell receptor beta chains follows, all from one sample in a study of blood T cell repertoires in COVID-19. TCRdb's table, derived via immunoSEQ multiplex PCR, lists solely in-frame clones and lacks some. Of about 120,000 clones listed, 80% were seen once; the top ten hold roughly 17%. The sample was peripheral blood. The receptor source for this set is a man in his fifties or sixties with active or convalescent COVID-19. The CDR3 runs from the conserved cysteine through the conserved F or W. The order of the fields is V gene, clone size, J gene, D gene, CDR3 DNA, CDR3 protein. The D gene is left open where the match is weak. Expanded clones are given a class, and other clones once, few, many or no size at all.

v_gene: TRBV12-3/TRBV12-4
abundance: .
j_gene: TRBJ2-5
d_gene: .
CDR3nt: TGTGCCAGCAGAGCCCCCCTGCAAGAGACCCAGTACTTC
CDR3aa: CASRAPLQETQYF

v_gene: TRBV27
abundance: .
j_gene: TRBJ2-7
d_gene: .
CDR3nt: TGTGCCAGCAGCGGTTTTGGGAGGCCCTACGAGCAGTACTTC
CDR3aa: CASSGFGRPYEQYF

v_gene: TRBV11-2
abundance: .
j_gene: TRBJ2-3
d_gene: TRBD1
CDR3nt: TGTGCCAGCAGCCCCCTACAGGGGATTAGCACAGATACGCAGTATTTT
CDR3aa: CASSPLQGISTDTQYF

v_gene: TRBV7-6
abundance: .
j_gene: TRBJ2-6
d_gene: TRBD1
CDR3nt: TGTGCCAGCAGCACAGGGGCTGGGGCCAACGTCCTGACTTTC
CDR3aa: CASSTGAGANVLTF

v_gene: TRBV29-1
abundance: .
j_gene: TRBJ2-3
d_gene: TRBD2
CDR3nt: TGCAGCGTTGATGGGATTAGCGGGAGTTCAGATACGCAGTATTTT
CDR3aa: CSVDGISGSSDTQYF

v_gene: TRBV3-1/TRBV3-2
abundance: .
j_gene: TRBJ2-7
d_gene: TRBD1
CDR3nt: TGTGCCAGCAGCCTTGGGACAGGGCCGGTGTTCGAGCAGTACTTC
CDR3aa: CASSLGTGPVFEQYF

v_gene: TRBV3-1/TRBV3-2
abundance: .
j_gene: TRBJ2-7
d_gene: TRBD1
CDR3nt: TGTGCCAGCAGCCACCCTCACAGACAGGGCTGGAGGCGGGCTATCTACGAGCAGTACTTC
CDR3aa: CASSHPHRQGWRRAIYEQYF

v_gene: TRBV9
abundance: .
j_gene: TRBJ2-1
d_gene: TRBD2
CDR3nt: TGTGCCAGCAGCGTAGCTGGGACTAGCGGATTCTACAATGAGCAGTTCTTC
CDR3aa: CASSVAGTSGFYNEQFF

v_gene: TRBV7-3
abundance: .
j_gene: TRBJ2-3
d_gene: .
CDR3nt: TGTGCCAGCAGCCCGGGGTTATCTACGCAGTATTTT
CDR3aa: CASSPGLSTQYF

v_gene: TRBV28
abundance: .
j_gene: TRBJ2-7
d_gene: .
CDR3nt: TGTGCCAGCAGTATGGTACAGTACCACGAGCAGTACTTC
CDR3aa: CASSMVQYHEQYF

v_gene: TRBV11-3
abundance: .
j_gene: TRBJ2-1
d_gene: TRBD2
CDR3nt: TGTGCCAGCAGCTTTAGCGGGAGATACAATGAGCAGTTCTTC
CDR3aa: CASSFSGRYNEQFF

v_gene: TRBV4-1
abundance: once
j_gene: TRBJ1-5
d_gene: .
CDR3nt: TGCGCCAGCAGCCAAGGGGAGGGGGGTAATCAGCCCCAGCATTTT
CDR3aa: CASSQGEGGNQPQHF

v_gene: TRBV18
abundance: .
j_gene: TRBJ2-7
d_gene: .
CDR3nt: TGTGCCAGCTCATCGGACAAGGGCGAGCAGTACTTC
CDR3aa: CASSSDKGEQYF

v_gene: TRBV7-8
abundance: .
j_gene: TRBJ2-2
d_gene: .
CDR3nt: TGTGCCAGCAGCTTAACAGAGAACACCGGGGAGCTGTTTTTT
CDR3aa: CASSLTENTGELFF

v_gene: TRBV6-2/TRBV6-3
abundance: .
j_gene: TRBJ2-7
d_gene: TRBD2
CDR3nt: TGTGCCAGCAGTTACGCTCTAGCGGGAGAGAAGGACGAGCAGTACTTC
CDR3aa: CASSYALAGEKDEQYF

v_gene: TRBV28
abundance: .
j_gene: TRBJ1-2
d_gene: TRBD1
CDR3nt: TGTGCCAGCAGTTTAGGGGACAGGGCTAACTATGGCTACACCTTC
CDR3aa: CASSLGDRANYGYTF

v_gene: TRBV4-1
abundance: once
j_gene: TRBJ2-1
d_gene: TRBD2
CDR3nt: TGCGCCAGCAGCCCGACTAGCGGGACCTACAATGAGCAGTTCTTC
CDR3aa: CASSPTSGTYNEQFF

v_gene: TRBV7-2
abundance: .
j_gene: TRBJ1-6
d_gene: .
CDR3nt: TGTGCCAGCAGTTCGGACAGAGCGAATTCACCCCTCCACTTT
CDR3aa: CASSSDRANSPLHF

v_gene: TRBV28
abundance: .
j_gene: TRBJ2-1
d_gene: TRBD2
CDR3nt: TGTGCCAGCAGACTAGCGGGAGTAAGGGCTGAGCAGTTCTTC
CDR3aa: CASRLAGVRAEQFF

v_gene: TRBV7-2
abundance: once
j_gene: TRBJ1-5
d_gene: .
CDR3nt: TGTGCCAGCAGCTCCGAAGGGACACCTTATAGCAATCAGCCCCAGCATTTT
CDR3aa: CASSSEGTPYSNQPQHF

v_gene: TRBV29-1
abundance: .
j_gene: TRBJ2-5
d_gene: .
CDR3nt: TGCAGCGCCGCGCTTAAGGGGTCCCAGTACTTC
CDR3aa: CSAALKGSQYF

v_gene: TRBV23-1
abundance: .
j_gene: TRBJ2-5
d_gene: TRBD2
CDR3nt: TGCGCCAGCAGTCAATCCCCCGTACTAGCGTACCAAGAGACCCAGTACTTC
CDR3aa: CASSQSPVLAYQETQYF

v_gene: TRBV7-2
abundance: few
j_gene: TRBJ2-1
d_gene: TRBD1
CDR3nt: TGTGCCAGCAGCTTAGCGGCCGGGACAGGGGCCTACAATGAGCAGTTCTTC
CDR3aa: CASSLAAGTGAYNEQFF

v_gene: TRBV18
abundance: .
j_gene: TRBJ2-3
d_gene: TRBD2
CDR3nt: TGTGCCAGCTCACCTACTGGGAGGGCTAGCTCCGAGGCGCAGTATTTT
CDR3aa: CASSPTGRASSEAQYF

v_gene: TRBV3-1/TRBV3-2
abundance: .
j_gene: TRBJ1-2
d_gene: .
CDR3nt: TGTGCCAGCAGCCTTGGGACAACCGGGCCTGGCTACACCTTC
CDR3aa: CASSLGTTGPGYTF

v_gene: TRBV7-9
abundance: .
j_gene: TRBJ1-4
d_gene: TRBD1
CDR3nt: TGTGCCACCGACATGGGGCAGGGGGTTGAAAAACTGTTTTTT
CDR3aa: CATDMGQGVEKLFF

v_gene: TRBV5-1
abundance: few
j_gene: TRBJ2-2
d_gene: .
CDR3nt: TGCGCCAGCAGCCCCCGCCTAGGCAGGGGCCGACCCGGGGAGCTGTTTTTT
CDR3aa: CASSPRLGRGRPGELFF

v_gene: TRBV5-1
abundance: .
j_gene: TRBJ2-5
d_gene: .
CDR3nt: TGCGCCAGCAGCTTAAGGGGATCGCGGAGCCAAGAGACCCAGTACTTC
CDR3aa: CASSLRGSRSQETQYF

v_gene: TRBV18
abundance: .
j_gene: TRBJ1-2
d_gene: .
CDR3nt: TGTGCCAGCTCCCTCCCTGGTGGGGGGGCCAACTATGGCTACACCTTC
CDR3aa: CASSLPGGGANYGYTF

v_gene: TRBV28
abundance: .
j_gene: TRBJ1-2
d_gene: TRBD1
CDR3nt: TGTGCCAGCAAGTCACAGGGGACTAACTATGGCTACACCTTC
CDR3aa: CASKSQGTNYGYTF

v_gene: TRBV5-5
abundance: .
j_gene: TRBJ1-1
d_gene: .
CDR3nt: TGTGCCAGCAGCCTAAGTCTCGGGAGGGCTGAAGCTTTCTTT
CDR3aa: CASSLSLGRAEAFF

v_gene: TRBV29-1
abundance: .
j_gene: TRBJ2-3
d_gene: TRBD1
CDR3nt: TGCAGCGGTACCGGGACAGGGACGCAGTATTTT
CDR3aa: CSGTGTGTQYF

v_gene: TRBV18
abundance: .
j_gene: TRBJ1-2
d_gene: .
CDR3nt: TGTGCCAGCTCGCCCCTTAGGGGCCCAGGGGCCCACTATGGCTACACCTTC
CDR3aa: CASSPLRGPGAHYGYTF

v_gene: TRBV9
abundance: .
j_gene: TRBJ2-1
d_gene: TRBD2
CDR3nt: TGTGCCAGCTCCCAACTAGCGGGAGCTGAGCAGTTCTTC
CDR3aa: CASSQLAGAEQFF

v_gene: TRBV5-1
abundance: once
j_gene: TRBJ1-2
d_gene: .
CDR3nt: TGCGCCAGCAGCTTGGATTTACAGGGCAGCGTAGGCGGCTACACCTTC
CDR3aa: CASSLDLQGSVGGYTF

v_gene: TRBV28
abundance: .
j_gene: TRBJ2-3
d_gene: .
CDR3nt: TGTGCCAGCGAGAGGAGGCCAGATACGCAGTATTTT
CDR3aa: CASERRPDTQYF

v_gene: TRBV28
abundance: .
j_gene: TRBJ1-2
d_gene: .
CDR3nt: TGTGCCACCATAGACAAAGCCTATGGCTACACCTTC
CDR3aa: CATIDKAYGYTF

v_gene: TRBV29-1
abundance: .
j_gene: TRBJ1-1
d_gene: TRBD1
CDR3nt: TGCAGCGTTCCCCTCGAACCGGGACAGGGGCCCACTGAAGCTTTCTTT
CDR3aa: CSVPLEPGQGPTEAFF

v_gene: TRBV9
abundance: .
j_gene: TRBJ1-6
d_gene: .
CDR3nt: TGTGCCAGCAGCCCCCCGGGTCGAAATTCACCCCTCCACTTT
CDR3aa: CASSPPGRNSPLHF

v_gene: TRBV9
abundance: .
j_gene: TRBJ2-3
d_gene: TRBD1
CDR3nt: TGTGCCAGCAGCGTAGAGGGACAGGCCTGGGGTACGCAGTATTTT
CDR3aa: CASSVEGQAWGTQYF

v_gene: TRBV6-1
abundance: .
j_gene: TRBJ2-7
d_gene: TRBD1
CDR3nt: TGTGCCAGCAGTGAAGGACAGGGGTTCACCTACGAGCAGTACTTC
CDR3aa: CASSEGQGFTYEQYF

v_gene: TRBV2
abundance: few
j_gene: TRBJ2-7
d_gene: TRBD1
CDR3nt: TGTGCCAGCAGGAGACAGGGGTACGAGCAGTACTTC
CDR3aa: CASRRQGYEQYF

v_gene: TRBV5-8
abundance: .
j_gene: TRBJ2-3
d_gene: TRBD2
CDR3nt: TGTGCCAGCAGCTTAGCTAGCGGCCCCACAGATACGCAGTATTTT
CDR3aa: CASSLASGPTDTQYF

v_gene: TRBV28
abundance: .
j_gene: TRBJ1-1
d_gene: TRBD1
CDR3nt: TGTGCCAGCAACGGACAGGGAGGACTACAAAATGAAGCTTTCTTT
CDR3aa: CASNGQGGLQNEAFF

v_gene: TRBV7-2
abundance: once
j_gene: TRBJ2-7
d_gene: TRBD2
CDR3nt: TGTGCCAGCGGCGGGACTAGCGGGAGGACGAACGAGCAGTACTTC
CDR3aa: CASGGTSGRTNEQYF

v_gene: TRBV18
abundance: .
j_gene: TRBJ2-3
d_gene: .
CDR3nt: TGTGCCAGCTCGATCAGGGGCGATACGCAGTATTTT
CDR3aa: CASSIRGDTQYF

v_gene: TRBV5-4
abundance: .
j_gene: TRBJ2-1
d_gene: .
CDR3nt: TGTGCCAGCAACCGAGGAGGCGGGGTGGGGTCCTACAATGAGCAGTTCTTC
CDR3aa: CASNRGGGVGSYNEQFF

v_gene: TRBV7-3
abundance: .
j_gene: TRBJ1-1
d_gene: .
CDR3nt: TGTGCCAGCAGCCTAGACTTGAACACTGAAGCTTTCTTT
CDR3aa: CASSLDLNTEAFF

v_gene: TRBV6-5
abundance: once
j_gene: TRBJ2-3
d_gene: .
CDR3nt: TGTGCCAGCAGCTTATACACAGATACGCAGTATTTT
CDR3aa: CASSLYTDTQYF